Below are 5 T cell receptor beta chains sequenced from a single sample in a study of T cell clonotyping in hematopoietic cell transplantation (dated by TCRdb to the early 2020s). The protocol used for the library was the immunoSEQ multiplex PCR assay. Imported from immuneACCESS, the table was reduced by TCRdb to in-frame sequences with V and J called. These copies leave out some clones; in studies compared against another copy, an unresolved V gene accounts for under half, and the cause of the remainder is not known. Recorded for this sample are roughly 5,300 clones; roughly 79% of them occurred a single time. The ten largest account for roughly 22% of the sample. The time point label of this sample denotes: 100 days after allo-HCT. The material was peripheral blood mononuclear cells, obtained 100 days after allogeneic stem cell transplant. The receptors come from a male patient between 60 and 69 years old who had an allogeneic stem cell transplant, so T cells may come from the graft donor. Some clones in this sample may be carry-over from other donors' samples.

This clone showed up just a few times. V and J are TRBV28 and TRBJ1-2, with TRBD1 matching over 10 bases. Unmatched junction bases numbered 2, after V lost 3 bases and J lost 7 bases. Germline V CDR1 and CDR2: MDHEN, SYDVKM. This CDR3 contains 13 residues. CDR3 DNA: TGTGCCAGCAGTTTGACAGGGGGCGGTGGCTACACCTTC. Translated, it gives CASSLTGGGGYTF.

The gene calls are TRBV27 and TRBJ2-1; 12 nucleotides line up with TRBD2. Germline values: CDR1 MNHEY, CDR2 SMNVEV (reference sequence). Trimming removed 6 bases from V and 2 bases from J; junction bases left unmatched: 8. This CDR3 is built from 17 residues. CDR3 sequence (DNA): TGTGCCAGCAGGGGAGACACTAGCGGGAGGACCTACAATGAGCAGTTCTTC. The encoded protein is CASRGDTSGRTYNEQFF.

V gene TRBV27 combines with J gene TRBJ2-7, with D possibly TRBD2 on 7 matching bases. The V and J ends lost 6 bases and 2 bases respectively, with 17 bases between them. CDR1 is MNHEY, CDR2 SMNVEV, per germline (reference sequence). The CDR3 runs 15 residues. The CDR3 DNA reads TGTGCCAGCAGGACACAGGGAGGGGTACCCTACGAGCAGTACTTC. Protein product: CASRTQGGVPYEQYF.

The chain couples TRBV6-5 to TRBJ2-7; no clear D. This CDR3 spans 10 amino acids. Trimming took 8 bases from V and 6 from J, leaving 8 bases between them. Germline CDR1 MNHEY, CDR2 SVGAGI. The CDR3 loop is CASGISEQYF. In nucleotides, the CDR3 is TGTGCCAGCGGGATCTCCGAGCAGTACTTC.

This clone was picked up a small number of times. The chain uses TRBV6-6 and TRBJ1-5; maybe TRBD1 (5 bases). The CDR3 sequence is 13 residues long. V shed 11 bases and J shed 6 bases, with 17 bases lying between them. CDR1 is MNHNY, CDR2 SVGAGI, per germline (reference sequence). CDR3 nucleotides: TGTGCCTCGGGGGATGTGGTCGGTCAGCCCCAGCATTTT. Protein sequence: CASGDVVGQPQHF.